Given below is one TCR beta chain in context. Its specificity is unknown. CDR1 SGDLS and CDR2 YYNGEE come from the germline V gene. Trimming removed 2 bases from V and 3 bases from J, with 15 bases in between. CDR3 size: 16 residues. The data were obtained in a study of shared clonotypes between healthy human individuals. General study findings and limits: Estimated richness was generally greater in naive than memory subsets. Of the naive CD4 clonotypes, approximately 5% were shared across a few donors.

Deep-level running was used for the assay. The protocol was immunoSEQ multiplex PCR, while the TCRdb copy is restricted to in-frame clones and leaves out a portion. The sample shows approximately 1,500,000 clones, roughly 96% of them seen only once. Division of CD4+ cells produced a CD45RA+ naive subset and a CD45RA-negative memory subset. Sequencing input: naive CD4+ T cells sorted from blood. Subset denoted: CD45RA+ positively selected. The chain is built from TRBV9 and TRBJ1-5; D remains unclear. The clonotype comes from a man between 25 and 39 years old in good health. The CDR3 spells CASSVFDPGINQPQHF. Here the CDR3 DNA reads TGTGCCAGCAGCGTTTTTGACCCGGGCATCAATCAGCCCCAGCATTTT. The full variable domain, with the rest looked up from reference TRBV9 and TRBJ1-5, is DSGVTQTPKHLITATGQRVTLRCSPRSGDLSVYWYQQSLDQGLQFLIQYYNGEERAKGNILERFSAQQFPDLHSELNLSSLELGDSALYFCASSVFDPGINQPQHFGDGTRLSIL.